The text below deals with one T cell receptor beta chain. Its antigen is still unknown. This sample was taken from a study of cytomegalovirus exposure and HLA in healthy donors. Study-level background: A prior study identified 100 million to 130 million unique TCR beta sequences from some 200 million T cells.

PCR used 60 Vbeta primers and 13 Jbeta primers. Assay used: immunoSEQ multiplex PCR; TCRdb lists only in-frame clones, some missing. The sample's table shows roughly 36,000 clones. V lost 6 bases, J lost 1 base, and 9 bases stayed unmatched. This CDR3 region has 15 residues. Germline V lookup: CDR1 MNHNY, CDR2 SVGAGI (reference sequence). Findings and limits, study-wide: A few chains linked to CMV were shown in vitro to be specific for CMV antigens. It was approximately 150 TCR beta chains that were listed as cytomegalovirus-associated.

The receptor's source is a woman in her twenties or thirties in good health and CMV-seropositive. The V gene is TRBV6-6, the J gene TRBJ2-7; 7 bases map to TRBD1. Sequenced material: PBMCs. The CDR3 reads CASSQGQLISYEQYF. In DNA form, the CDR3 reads TGTGCCAGCAGCCAGGGACAGCTTATATCCTACGAGCAGTACTTC.